This TCR beta chain was recorded in a study of OX40 agonist ivuxolimab in advanced cancers. Study-level background: Three patients responded partially, comprising one with hepatocellular carcinoma and two with cutaneous melanoma.

Germline V gene lookup returns CDR1 SGHAT and CDR2 FQNNGV. Trimming left V 4 bases short and J 2 bases short, with 15 bases between. This CDR3 has 15 residues. Clones were read by immunoSEQ multiplex PCR, and TCRdb kept only the in-frame ones, dropping some. The data hold about 150,000 clones, with about nine tenths observed a single time. If patients had autoimmune disease history or systemic immunosuppression, they were excluded. This rearrangement joins TRBV11-2 to TRBJ2-7; D remains ambiguous. The starting material was CD4+ or CD8+ T cells sorted from blood, obtained in a trial of the OX40 agonist ivuxolimab. The TCR comes from an adult with an advanced solid tumor such as melanoma, head and neck, liver or kidney cancer. Here the CDR3 DNA reads TGTGCCAGCAGCTCCGGACCGCCGATCGCCTACGAGCAGTACTTC. This codes for CASSSGPPIAYEQYF.